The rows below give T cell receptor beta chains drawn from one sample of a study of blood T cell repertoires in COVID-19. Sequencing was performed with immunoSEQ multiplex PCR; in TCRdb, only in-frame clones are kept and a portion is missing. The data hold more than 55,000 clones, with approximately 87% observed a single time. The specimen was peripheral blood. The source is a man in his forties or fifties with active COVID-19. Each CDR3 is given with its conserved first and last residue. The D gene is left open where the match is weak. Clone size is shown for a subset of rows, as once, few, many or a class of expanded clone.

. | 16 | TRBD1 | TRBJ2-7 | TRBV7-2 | CASSDPPGDRLYEQYF | TGTGCCAGCAGCGACCCCCCTGGGGACAGGCTCTACGAGCAGTACTTC
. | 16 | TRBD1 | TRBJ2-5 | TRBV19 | CASRGVGTGKGETQYF | TGTGCCAGTAGAGGGGTCGGGACAGGGAAAGGAGAGACCCAGTACTTC
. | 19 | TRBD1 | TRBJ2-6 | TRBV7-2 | CASRGTGGSWGSGANVLTF | TGTGCCAGCAGGGGGACAGGGGGCTCTTGGGGCTCTGGGGCCAACGTCCTGACTTTC
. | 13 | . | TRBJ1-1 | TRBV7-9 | CASSLGMNTEAFF | TGTGCCAGCAGCCTCGGGATGAACACTGAAGCTTTCTTT
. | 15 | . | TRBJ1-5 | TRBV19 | CASSASPAGQTPQHF | TGTGCCAGTAGTGCATCCCCCGCAGGGCAGACGCCCCAGCATTTT
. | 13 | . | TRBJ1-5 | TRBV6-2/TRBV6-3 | CASSYSYNQPQHF | TGTGCCAGCAGTTACTCTTACAATCAGCCCCAGCATTTT
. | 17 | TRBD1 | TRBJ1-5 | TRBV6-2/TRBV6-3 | CASSYSSGGAGNQPQHF | TGTGCCAGCAGTTACTCCTCAGGGGGCGCGGGCAATCAGCCCCAGCATTTT
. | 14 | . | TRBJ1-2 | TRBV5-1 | CASGGAAGNYGYTF | TGCGCCAGCGGCGGGGCGGCAGGGAACTATGGCTACACCTTC
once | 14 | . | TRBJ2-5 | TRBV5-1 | CASSLGQATETQYF | TGCGCCAGCAGCTTGGGGCAGGCTACAGAGACCCAGTACTTC
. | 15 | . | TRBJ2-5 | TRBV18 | CASSPMSLQGETQYF | TGTGCCAGCTCACCCATGAGTTTACAGGGTGAGACCCAGTACTTC
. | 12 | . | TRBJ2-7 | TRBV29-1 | CSVGSGAHEQYF | TGCAGCGTTGGGTCAGGGGCCCACGAGCAGTACTTC
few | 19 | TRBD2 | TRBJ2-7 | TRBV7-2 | CASSLARGTSGGKSYEQYF | TGTGCCAGCAGCTTAGCGAGGGGGACTAGCGGGGGGAAGTCCTACGAGCAGTACTTC
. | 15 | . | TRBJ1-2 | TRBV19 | CASSIGRGPSGGYTF | TGTGCCAGTAGTATAGGGCGGGGTCCCTCTGGAGGCTACACCTTC
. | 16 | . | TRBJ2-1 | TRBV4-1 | CASSQTPGLSYNEQFF | TGCGCCAGCAGCCAGACCCCCGGACTGTCCTACAATGAGCAGTTCTTC
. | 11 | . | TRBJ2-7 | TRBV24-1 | CATSDVNEQYF | TGTGCCACCAGTGACGTTAACGAGCAGTACTTC
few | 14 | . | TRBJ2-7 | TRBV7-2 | CASSPPRVWYEQYF | TGTGCCAGCAGCCCCCCCAGGGTTTGGTACGAGCAGTACTTC
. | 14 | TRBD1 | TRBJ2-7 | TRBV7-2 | CASSFDRGKHEQYF | TGTGCCAGCAGCTTCGACAGGGGAAAGCACGAGCAGTACTTC
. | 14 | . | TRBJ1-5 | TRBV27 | CASSYRYSNQPQHF | TGTGCCAGCAGTTACAGGTATAGCAATCAGCCCCAGCATTTT
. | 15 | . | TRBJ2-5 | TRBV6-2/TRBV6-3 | CASSATETWRETQYF | TGTGCCAGCAGTGCGACCGAGACCTGGCGGGAGACCCAGTACTTC
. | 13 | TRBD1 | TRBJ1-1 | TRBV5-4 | CASSFTGGPEAFF | TGTGCCAGCAGCTTTACAGGGGGGCCTGAAGCTTTCTTT
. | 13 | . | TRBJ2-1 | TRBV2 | CASSSNGYNEQFF | TGTGCCAGCAGTTCTAACGGCTACAATGAGCAGTTCTTC
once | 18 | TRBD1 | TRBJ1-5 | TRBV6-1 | CASSENSRQGANYQPQHF | TGTGCCAGCAGTGAAAATTCTCGGCAGGGGGCGAATTATCAGCCCCAGCATTTT
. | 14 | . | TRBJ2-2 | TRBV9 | CASSPGLFTGELFF | TGTGCCAGCAGCCCGGGACTGTTCACCGGGGAGCTGTTTTTT
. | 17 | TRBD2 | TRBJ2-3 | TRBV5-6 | CASSRRTSGVLTDTQYF | TGTGCCAGCAGCAGGAGGACTAGCGGGGTCCTCACAGATACGCAGTATTTT
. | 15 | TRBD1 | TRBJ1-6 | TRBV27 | CASSQGQTYNSPLHF | TGTGCCAGCAGTCAGGGACAGACTTATAATTCACCCCTCCACTTT
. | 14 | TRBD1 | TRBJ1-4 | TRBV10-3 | CAISESGGGEKLFF | TGTGCCATCAGTGAGTCAGGGGGCGGTGAAAAACTGTTTTTT
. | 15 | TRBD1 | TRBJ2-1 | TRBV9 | CASSEPQTGGNEQFF | TGTGCCAGCAGCGAGCCTCAGACAGGGGGCAATGAGCAGTTCTTC
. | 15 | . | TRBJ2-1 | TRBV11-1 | CASSLAETDYNEQFF | TGTGCCAGCAGCTTAGCGGAGACAGATTACAATGAGCAGTTCTTC
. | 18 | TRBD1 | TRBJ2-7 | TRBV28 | CASSSPRLGQVSSYEQYF | TGTGCCAGCAGTTCCCCCCGCCTCGGACAGGTTAGCTCCTACGAGCAGTACTTC
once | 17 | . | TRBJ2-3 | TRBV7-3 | CASSPIAGGKNTDTQYF | TGTGCCAGCAGCCCAATCGCGGGCGGGAAGAATACAGATACGCAGTATTTT
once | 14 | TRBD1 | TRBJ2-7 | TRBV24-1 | CATSGQGPLYEQYF | TGTGCCACCAGCGGACAGGGACCACTTTACGAGCAGTACTTC
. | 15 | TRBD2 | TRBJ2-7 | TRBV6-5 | CASSTSGLPPYEQYF | TGTGCCAGCAGTACCTCGGGACTACCTCCCTACGAGCAGTACTTC
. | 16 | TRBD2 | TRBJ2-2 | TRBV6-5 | CASSSPSREGTGELFF | TGTGCCAGCAGTTCCCCCTCGCGGGAGGGCACCGGGGAGCTGTTTTTT
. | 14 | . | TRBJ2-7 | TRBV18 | CASSPRAVDYEQYF | TGTGCCAGCTCACCACGGGCCGTAGACTACGAGCAGTACTTC
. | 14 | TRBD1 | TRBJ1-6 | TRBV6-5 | CASRRQGGNSPLHF | TGTGCCAGCAGGAGACAGGGAGGTAATTCACCCCTCCACTTT
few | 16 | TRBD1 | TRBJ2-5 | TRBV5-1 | CASSLGDRGLQETQYF | TGCGCCAGCAGCCTAGGGGACAGGGGGCTCCAAGAGACCCAGTACTTC
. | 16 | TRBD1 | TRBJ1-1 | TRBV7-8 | CASSSGDRGLNTEAFF | TGTGCCAGCAGCTCTGGGGACAGGGGGCTAAACACTGAAGCTTTCTTT
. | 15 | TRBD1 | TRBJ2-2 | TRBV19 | CASSRGQVNTGELFF | TGTGCCAGTAGTAGGGGACAGGTGAACACCGGGGAGCTGTTTTTT
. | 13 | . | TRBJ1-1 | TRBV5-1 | CASGLAFNTEAFF | TGCGCCAGCGGGCTGGCGTTCAACACTGAAGCTTTCTTT
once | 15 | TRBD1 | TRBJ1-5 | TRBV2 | CASSATGGSRQPQHF | TGTGCCAGCAGCGCAACAGGGGGCAGTCGTCAGCCCCAGCATTTT
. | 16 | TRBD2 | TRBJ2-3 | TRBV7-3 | CASSLMSGASTDTQYF | TGTGCCAGCAGCTTAATGAGCGGGGCTAGCACAGATACGCAGTATTTT
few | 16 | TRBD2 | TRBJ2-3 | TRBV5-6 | CASSRRLAASTDTQYF | TGTGCCAGCAGCCGACGACTAGCGGCTAGCACAGATACGCAGTATTTT